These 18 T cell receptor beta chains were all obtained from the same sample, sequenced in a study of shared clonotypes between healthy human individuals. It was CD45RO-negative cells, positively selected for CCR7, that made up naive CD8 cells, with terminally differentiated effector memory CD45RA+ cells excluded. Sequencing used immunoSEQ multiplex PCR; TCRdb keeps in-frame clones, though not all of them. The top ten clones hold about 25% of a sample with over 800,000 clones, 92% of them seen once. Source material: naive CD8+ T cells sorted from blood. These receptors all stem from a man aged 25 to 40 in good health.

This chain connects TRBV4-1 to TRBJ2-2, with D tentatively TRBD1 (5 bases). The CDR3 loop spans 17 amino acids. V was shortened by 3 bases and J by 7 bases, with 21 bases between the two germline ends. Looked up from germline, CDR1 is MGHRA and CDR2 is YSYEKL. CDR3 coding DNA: TGCGCCAGCAGCCATACCAACGGCATTGTGACAGACGGGGAGCTGTTTTTT. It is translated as CASSHTNGIVTDGELFF.

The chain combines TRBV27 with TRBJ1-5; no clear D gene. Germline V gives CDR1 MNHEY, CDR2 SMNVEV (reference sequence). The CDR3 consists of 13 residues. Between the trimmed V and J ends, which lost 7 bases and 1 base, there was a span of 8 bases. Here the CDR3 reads CASKDGSNQPQHF. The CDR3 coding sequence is TGTGCCAGCAAGGACGGAAGCAATCAGCCCCAGCATTTT.

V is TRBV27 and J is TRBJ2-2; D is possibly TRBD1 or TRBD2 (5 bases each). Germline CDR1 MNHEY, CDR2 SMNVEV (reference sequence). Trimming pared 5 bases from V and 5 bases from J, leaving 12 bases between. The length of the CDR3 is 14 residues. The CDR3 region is CASSEGTRTGELFF. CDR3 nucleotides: TGTGCCAGCAGTGAGGGGACCCGGACCGGGGAGCTGTTTTTT.

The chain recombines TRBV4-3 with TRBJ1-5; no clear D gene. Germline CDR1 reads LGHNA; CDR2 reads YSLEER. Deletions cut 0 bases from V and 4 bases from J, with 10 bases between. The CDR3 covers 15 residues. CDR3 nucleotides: TGCGCCAGCAGCCAAGATGGATCCGAGAATCAGCCCCAGCATTTT. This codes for CASSQDGSENQPQHF.

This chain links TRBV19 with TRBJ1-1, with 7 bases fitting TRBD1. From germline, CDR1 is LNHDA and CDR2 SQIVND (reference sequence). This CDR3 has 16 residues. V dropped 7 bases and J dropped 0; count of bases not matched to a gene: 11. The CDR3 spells CASITGVRDMNTEAFF. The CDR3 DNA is TGTGCCAGTATTACAGGGGTCCGGGATATGAACACTGAAGCTTTCTTT.

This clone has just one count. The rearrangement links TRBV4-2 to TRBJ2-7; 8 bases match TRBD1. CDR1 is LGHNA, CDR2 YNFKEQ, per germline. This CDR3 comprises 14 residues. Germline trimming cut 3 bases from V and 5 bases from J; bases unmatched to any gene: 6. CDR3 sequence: CASSHPQGADEQYF. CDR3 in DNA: TGTGCCAGCAGCCATCCCCAGGGGGCCGACGAGCAGTACTTC.

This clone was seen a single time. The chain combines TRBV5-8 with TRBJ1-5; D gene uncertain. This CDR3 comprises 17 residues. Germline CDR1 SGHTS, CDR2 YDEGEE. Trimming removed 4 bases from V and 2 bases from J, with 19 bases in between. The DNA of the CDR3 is TGTGCCAGCAGCGACCACAGCGGGAGGATCGGCAATCAGCCCCAGCATTTT. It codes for CASSDHSGRIGNQPQHF.

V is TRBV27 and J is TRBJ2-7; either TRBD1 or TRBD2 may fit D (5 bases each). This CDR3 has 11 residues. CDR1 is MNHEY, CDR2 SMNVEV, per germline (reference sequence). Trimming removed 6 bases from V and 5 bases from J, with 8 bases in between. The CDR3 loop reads CASRRGNEQYF. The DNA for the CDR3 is TGTGCCAGCAGGAGGGGAAACGAGCAGTACTTC.

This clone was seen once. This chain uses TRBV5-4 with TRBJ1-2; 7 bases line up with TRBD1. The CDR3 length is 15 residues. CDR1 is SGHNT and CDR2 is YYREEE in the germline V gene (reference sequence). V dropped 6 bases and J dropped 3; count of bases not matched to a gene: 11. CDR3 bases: TGTGCCAGCATCAGTCTAGGGGGCGATGACTATGGCTACACCTTC. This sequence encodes CASISLGGDDYGYTF.

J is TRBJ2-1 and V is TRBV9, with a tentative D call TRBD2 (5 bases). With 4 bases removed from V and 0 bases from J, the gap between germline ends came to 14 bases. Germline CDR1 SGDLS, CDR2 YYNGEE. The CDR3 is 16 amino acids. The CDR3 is CASSPGPGSSYNEQFF. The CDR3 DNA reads TGTGCCAGCAGCCCCGGCCCTGGGAGCTCCTACAATGAGCAGTTCTTC.

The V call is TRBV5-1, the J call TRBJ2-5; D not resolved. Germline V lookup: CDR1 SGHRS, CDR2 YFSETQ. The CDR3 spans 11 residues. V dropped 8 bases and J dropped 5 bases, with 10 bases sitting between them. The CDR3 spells CARTALETQYF. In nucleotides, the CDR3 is TGCGCCAGAACAGCGCTGGAGACCCAGTACTTC.

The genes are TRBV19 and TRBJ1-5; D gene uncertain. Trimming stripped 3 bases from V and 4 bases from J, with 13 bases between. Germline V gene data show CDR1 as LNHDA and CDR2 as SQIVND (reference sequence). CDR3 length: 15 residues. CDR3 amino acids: CASSMGGQGNQPQHF. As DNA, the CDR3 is TGTGCCAGTAGTATGGGCGGCCAAGGGAATCAGCCCCAGCATTTT. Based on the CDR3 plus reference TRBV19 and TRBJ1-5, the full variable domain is DGGITQSPKYLFRKEGQNVTLSCEQNLNHDAMYWYRQDPGQGLRLIYYSQIVNDFQKGDIAEGYSVSREKKESFPLTVTSAQKNPTAFYLCASSMGGQGNQPQHFGDGTRLSIL.

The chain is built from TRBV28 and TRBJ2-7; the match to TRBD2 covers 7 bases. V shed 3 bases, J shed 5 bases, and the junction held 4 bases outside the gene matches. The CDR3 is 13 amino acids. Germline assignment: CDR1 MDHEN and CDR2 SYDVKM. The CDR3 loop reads CASSLGGDHEQYF. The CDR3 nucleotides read TGTGCCAGCAGTTTGGGAGGGGACCACGAGCAGTACTTC. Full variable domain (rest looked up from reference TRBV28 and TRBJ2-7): DVKVTQSSRYLVKRTGEKVFLECVQDMDHENMFWYRQDPGLGLRLIYFSYDVKMKEKGDIPEGYSVSREKKERFSLILESASTNQTSMYLCASSLGGDHEQYFGPGTRLTVT.

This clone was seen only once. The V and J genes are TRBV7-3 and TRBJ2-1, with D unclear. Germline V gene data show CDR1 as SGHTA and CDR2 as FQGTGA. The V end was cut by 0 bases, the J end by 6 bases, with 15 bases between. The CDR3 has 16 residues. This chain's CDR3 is CASSLTGGSAINEQFF. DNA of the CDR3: TGTGCCAGCAGCTTAACGGGCGGCAGTGCGATCAATGAGCAGTTCTTC. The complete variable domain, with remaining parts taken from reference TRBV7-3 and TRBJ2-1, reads GAGVSQTPSNKVTEKGKYVELRCDPISGHTALYWYRQSLGQGPEFLIYFQGTGAADDSGLPNDRFFAVRPEGSVSTLKIQRTERGDSAVYLCASSLTGGSAINEQFFGPGTRLTVL.

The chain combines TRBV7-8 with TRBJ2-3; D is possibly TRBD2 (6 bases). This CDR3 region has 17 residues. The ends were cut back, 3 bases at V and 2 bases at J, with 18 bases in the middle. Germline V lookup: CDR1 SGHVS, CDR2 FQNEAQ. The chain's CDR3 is CASSFSPGDAYTDTQYF. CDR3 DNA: TGTGCCAGCAGCTTTTCCCCGGGGGACGCATACACAGATACGCAGTATTTT.

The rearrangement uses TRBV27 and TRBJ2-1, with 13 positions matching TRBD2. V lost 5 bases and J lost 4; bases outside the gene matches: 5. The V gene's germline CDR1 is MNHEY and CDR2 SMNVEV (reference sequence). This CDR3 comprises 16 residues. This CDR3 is CASSTGTSGEYNEQFF. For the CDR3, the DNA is TGTGCCAGCAGTACCGGGACTAGCGGGGAATACAATGAGCAGTTCTTC.

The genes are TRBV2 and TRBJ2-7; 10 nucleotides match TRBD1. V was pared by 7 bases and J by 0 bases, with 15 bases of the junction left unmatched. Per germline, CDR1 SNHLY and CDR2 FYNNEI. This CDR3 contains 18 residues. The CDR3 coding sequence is TGTGCCAGCACCCATGACAGGGGGCGGATCGAAAGCTCCTACGAGCAGTACTTC. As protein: CASTHDRGRIESSYEQYF.

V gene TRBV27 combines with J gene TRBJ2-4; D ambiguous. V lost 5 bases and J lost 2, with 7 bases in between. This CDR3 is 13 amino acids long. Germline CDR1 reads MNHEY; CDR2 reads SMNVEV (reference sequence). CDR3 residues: CASSPLTKNIQYF. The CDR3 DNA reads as TGTGCCAGCAGTCCCTTAACCAAAAACATTCAGTACTTC.